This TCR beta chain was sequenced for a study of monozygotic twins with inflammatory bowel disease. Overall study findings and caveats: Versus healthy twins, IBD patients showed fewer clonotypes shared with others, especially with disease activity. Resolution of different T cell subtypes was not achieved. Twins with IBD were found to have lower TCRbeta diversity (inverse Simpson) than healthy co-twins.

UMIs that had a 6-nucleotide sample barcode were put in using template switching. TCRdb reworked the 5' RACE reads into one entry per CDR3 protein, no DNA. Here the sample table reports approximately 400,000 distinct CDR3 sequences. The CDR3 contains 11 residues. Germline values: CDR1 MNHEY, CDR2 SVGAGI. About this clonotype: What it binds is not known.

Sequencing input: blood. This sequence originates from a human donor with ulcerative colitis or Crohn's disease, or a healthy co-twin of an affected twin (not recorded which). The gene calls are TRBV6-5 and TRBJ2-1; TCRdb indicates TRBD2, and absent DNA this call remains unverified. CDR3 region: CASTQGSEQFF.